This is a list of T cell receptor beta chains from one sample in a study of tumor and adjacent non-tumor tissue in lung cancer. TCRdb independently ran MiXCR on the multiplex PCR reads; one entry per CDR3 protein. The profile shows under 140,000 distinct CDR3 sequences, approximately 80% of them singletons. Sequencing was carried out using lung tumor tissue. Receptor source: a man between 65 and 85 years old with non-small cell lung cancer. The CDR3 runs from the conserved cysteine through the conserved F or W. The D gene is left open where the match is weak. A row's size may be missing; if present it is once, few, many or a size class.

TRBV28	15	NA	TRBJ1-4	NA	CASSLWPGTNEILFF	TGTGCAAGCAGTTTATGGCCAGGTACTAATGAAATACTGTTTTTT
TRBV29-1	12	NA	TRBJ2-5	NA	CSVEAGDEIQYF	TGCAGCGTTGAGGCAGGGGATGAGATCCAGTACTTC
TRBV10-1	14	NA	TRBJ2-7	NA	CASSEPMSPYQQYF	TGCGCCAGTAGTGAACCCATGTCCCCATACCAGCAGTACTTC
TRBV12-3/TRBV12-4	15	TRBD1	TRBJ1-2	NA	CVSIARDRDSYGYTF	TGTGTCAGCATTGCCCGGGACAGGGATAGCTATGGCTACACCTTC
TRBV6-5	15	NA	TRBJ1-3	NA	CTSSYLGLRGNAIYF	TGTACCAGCAGTTACCTCGGGCTGCGGGGAAACGCCATATATTTT
TRBV7-8	15	TRBD2	TRBJ2-3	many	CASSHFPERGGTQYF	TGTGCCAGCAGCCACTTCCCGGAACGGGGGGGGACGCAGTATTTT
TRBV6-1	14	NA	TRBJ2-2	NA	CVSRGVGSTGELFF	TGTGTCAGCAGGGGGGTCGGCAGCACCGGGGAGTTGTTTTTT
TRBV12-3/TRBV12-4	14	NA	TRBJ1-1	NA	CASSPWRQNIEAFF	TGTGCAAGCAGTCCATGGAGGCAGAACATTGAAGCTTTCTTT
TRBV4-2	15	NA	TRBJ1-5	NA	CASSLLGTEDQPQHF	TGTGCCAGCAGCCTTCTAGGGACGGAGGATCAGCCCCAGCATTTT
TRBV5-4	15	TRBD1	TRBJ1-6	NA	CASSRTGDHNSLPHF	TGTGCCAGCAGCCGAACAGGGGATCATAATTCACTCCCCCACTTT
TRBV4-1	15	NA	TRBJ2-5	NA	CASNQVLQRKETQYF	TGCGCCAGCAACCAAGTTCTTCAGCGCAAAGAGACACAGTACTTC
TRBV28	16	TRBD2	TRBJ2-1	many	CASSPLAGDPYNEQFF	TGTGCCAGCAGTCCCCTGGCGGGAGATCCCTACAATGAGCAGTTCTTC
TRBV6-1	13	TRBD1	TRBJ2-5	NA	CASRQTGEETQYF	TGTGCCAGCCGTCAGACAGGGGAAGAGACCCAGTACTTC
TRBV19	17	TRBD1	TRBJ2-2	NA	CASTLLTGTGDTGELFF	TGTGCCAGTACCCTCCTTACCGGGACAGGGGACACCGGGGAGCTGTTTTTT
TRBV5-4	15	NA	TRBJ2-5	NA	CANSLVGLVGETQYF	TGTGCCAACAGCTTGGTGGGACTTGTTGGGGAGACCCAGTACTTC
TRBV6-2/TRBV6-3	14	NA	TRBJ1-2	NA	CASSYPTWANGYTF	TGTGCCAGCAGTTACCCCACATGGGCTAATGGTTACACCTTC
TRBV5-1	14	NA	TRBJ2-3	NA	CASRGGLSTDTQYF	TGCGCCAGCAGAGGGGGGCTCAGCACAGATACGCAGTATTTT
TRBV5-6	14	NA	TRBJ2-2	NA	CASSSIYSTGELFF	TGTGCCAGCAGCTCTATATACAGCACCGGGGAGCTGTTTTTT
TRBV6-2/TRBV6-3	12	NA	TRBJ2-1	NA	CTSSYFVHEQFF	TGTACCAGCAGTTACTTTGTCCACGAGCAGTTCTTC
TRBV10-1	16	TRBD1	TRBJ2-2	once	CASSGNRGSVTRKLFF	TGCGCCAGCAGTGGAAACAGGGGGTCGGTCACCCGGAAACTGTTTTTT
TRBV29-1	16	NA	TRBJ2-5	NA	CDTKSYLQTGQETQYF	TGCGACACCAAGTCCTACCTCCAGACAGGTCAAGAGACCCAGTACTTC
TRBV29-1	14	NA	TRBJ2-1	few	CSVGDFGVYKEQFF	TGCAGCGTTGGAGATTTTGGGGTGTACAAAGAGCAGTTCTTC
TRBV12-3/TRBV12-4	11	NA	TRBJ2-3	large	CASSFRETQYF	TGTGCCAGCAGTTTCAGAGAAACGCAGTATTTT
TRBV20-1	14	NA	TRBJ2-1	many	CSASGASSYNEQFF	TGCAGTGCTTCTGGGGCCAGCTCCTACAATGAGCAGTTCTTC
TRBV4-1	19	TRBD1	TRBJ2-2	NA	CASRPWRIRGHSNTGELFF	TGCGCCAGCAGGCCATGGAGAATAAGGGGGCATTCTAACACCGGGGAGCTGTTTTTT
TRBV12-3/TRBV12-4	15	TRBD1	TRBJ1-1	many	CASSGQGGLNTEAFF	TGTGCCAGCAGTGGACAGGGGGGCTTGAACACTGAAGCTTTCTTT
TRBV10-3	15	TRBD1	TRBJ2-2	NA	CAITTGASYTGELFF	TGTGCCATCACTACAGGGGCAAGCTACACCGGGGAGCTGTTTTTT
TRBV4-1	14	NA	TRBJ2-3	medium-sized	CASSQVAGPDTQYF	TGCGCCAGCAGCCAAGTGGCAGGGCCAGATACGCAGTATTTT
TRBV20-1	13	NA	TRBJ2-7	NA	CSAVGTQRYEQYF	TGCAGTGCTGTCGGGACACAACGCTACGAGCAGTACTTC
TRBV10-3	15	TRBD2	TRBJ2-5	NA	CVISESIAGPETQYF	TGTGTCATCAGTGAGTCCATAGCGGGACCAGAGACCCAGTACTTC
TRBV7-8	14	TRBD2	TRBJ2-5	NA	CASSLWTSGETEYF	TGTGCCAGCAGCCTATGGACTAGTGGGGAGACCGAGTACTTC
TRBV29-1	13	NA	TRBJ1-6	NA	CSVTGTGNPPIHF	TGCAGCGTGACTGGGACTGGCAATCCACCCATCCACTTT
TRBV14	13	NA	TRBJ2-7	many	CASSQVRGGEQYF	TGTGCCAGCAGCCAAGTTAGGGGGGGCGAGCAGTACTTC
TRBV10-3	12	NA	TRBJ2-3	many	CAISGTEDTQYF	TGTGCCATCAGTGGAACGGAGGATACGCAGTATTTT
TRBV29-1	14	NA	TRBJ2-1	NA	CSVDRPSSYNEWFF	TGCAGCGTTGACAGGCCAAGCTCCTACAATGAGTGGTTCTTC
TRBV11-2	15	TRBD2	TRBJ2-2	NA	CASRPLVGGTGKLFF	TGTGCCAGCAGACCCCTAGTGGGGGGGACCGGGAAGCTGTTTTTT
TRBV18	12	NA	TRBJ2-7	many	CASSSTSYEQYF	TGTGCCAGCTCATCTACATCCTACGAGCAGTACTTC
TRBV20-1	16	TRBD2	TRBJ2-1	NA	CSAKSTSGKGYNEHFF	TGCAGTGCTAAGTCAACTAGCGGGAAGGGGTACAATGAGCATTTCTTC
TRBV6-9	15	NA	TRBJ2-3	NA	CASTYSGQRTDTQYF	TGTGCCAGCACTTATTCGGGGCAACGCACCGATACGCAGTATTTT
TRBV6-1	19	TRBD2	TRBJ2-1	NA	CANSDPGGPGLLTYNEQFF	TGTGCCAACAGTGATCCGGGAGGGCCGGGGCTGCTCACCTACAATGAGCAGTTCTTC
TRBV6-6	14	NA	TRBJ2-7	NA	CASSYGGPPYEQYF	TGTGCCAGCAGTTACGGCGGCCCTCCCTATGAGCAGTACTTC
TRBV6-1	11	NA	TRBJ2-7	many	CASSLAGEQYF	TGTGCCAGCAGCTTGGCTGGCGAGCAGTACTTC
TRBV11-3	17	TRBD2	TRBJ2-1	NA	CASSPLGTSGGYNVQFF	TGTGCCAGCAGCCCCCTAGGGACTAGCGGGGGCTACAATGTCCAATTCTTC
TRBV10-3	13	TRBD1	TRBJ2-7	NA	CAISTGGSYEQYF	TGTGCCATTTCGACAGGGGGCTCCTACGAGCAGTACTTC
TRBV12-3/TRBV12-4	15	NA	TRBJ1-2	NA	CTSSLLTGSGYGYTF	TGTACCAGCAGTTTATTGACAGGCTCTGGCTATGGCTACACCTTC
TRBV14	11	NA	TRBJ2-3	NA	CASGQRTPQYF	TGTGCCAGCGGCCAACGTACCCCGCAGTATTTT